The 15 T cell receptor beta chains below all came from one sample that was sequenced in a study of CD8 T cells in Susac syndrome. The RNA, 0.5 to 1 ug, was put through reverse transcription using random hexamers. TCRdb reprocessed the immunoSEQ multiplex PCR reads with MiXCR, giving one entry per CDR3 protein. The sample holds some 200,000 distinct CDR3 sequences, approximately 95% seen once. Sequenced material: CD8+ T cells from PBMCs. The receptor source for this set is a human donor with Susac syndrome.

The V and J genes are TRBV5-6 and TRBJ2-3; perhaps TRBD2 as D (7 bases). The CDR3 has 14 amino acids. Germline assignment: CDR1 SGHDT and CDR2 YYEEEE. Trimming pared 4 bases from V and 4 bases from J, leaving 13 bases between. The CDR3 here is CASSIRGRADTQYF. Here the CDR3 DNA reads TGTGCCAGCAGCATAAGGGGGAGGGCAGATACGCAGTATTTT. The full variable domain, in which reference TRBV5-6 and TRBJ2-3 provide the parts outside the CDR3, is DAGVTQSPTHLIKTRGQQVTLRCSPKSGHDTVSWYQQALGQGPQFIFQYYEEEERQRGNFPDRFSGHQFPNYSSELNVNALLLGDSALYLCASSIRGRADTQYFGPGTRLTVL.

This chain links TRBV10-3 with TRBJ1-1, with D maybe TRBD1 (5 bases). Germline-derived CDR1 and CDR2 are ENHRY and SYGVKD. The CDR3 consists of 15 residues. Trimming shortened V by 5 bases and J by 2 bases, and 15 bases separated the two germline ends. The CDR3 coding sequence is TGTGCCATCAGTACTACCGGGACTGACAACACTGAAGCTTTCTTT. Protein: CAISTTGTDNTEAFF.

This clonotype was counted once. The genes are TRBV11-2 and TRBJ2-5; 8 bases fit TRBD1. The V segment lost 7 bases and the J segment 2 bases; nucleotides outside the gene matches: 6. CDR3 size: 14 residues. Per germline, CDR1 SGHAT and CDR2 FQNNGV. CDR3 in DNA: TGTGCCAGCACCTTTTACAGGGGGCAAGAGACCCAGTACTTC. Translating gives CASTFYRGQETQYF.

This chain uses TRBV20-1 with TRBJ1-5, with 7 positions matching TRBD1. The CDR3 totals 14 residues. V was pared by 3 bases and J by 4 bases, with 6 bases of the junction left unmatched. CDR1 is DFQATT, CDR2 SNEGSKA, per germline (reference sequence). In nucleotides, the CDR3 is TGCAGTGCTAGCTCCGGGACAGAGAATCAGCCCCAGCATTTT. This gives the protein CSASSGTENQPQHF.

The genes are TRBV7-9 and TRBJ2-7; maybe TRBD1 (6 bases). Trimming pared 5 bases from V and 2 bases from J, leaving 19 bases between. The germline gives CDR1 SEHNR, CDR2 FQNEAQ (reference sequence). CDR3 length: 16 residues. CDR3 sequence reads: CASSETPGHKTYEQYF. As DNA, the CDR3 is TGTGCCAGCAGCGAAACACCGGGACATAAAACCTACGAGCAGTACTTC.

This clonotype showed up just once. The chain has TRBV5-6 and TRBJ2-1; TRBD1 matches at 7 bases. V shed 7 bases, J shed 7 bases, and the junction held 8 bases outside the gene matches. The V gene's germline CDR1 is SGHDT and CDR2 YYEEEE. The CDR3 length is 13 residues. Here the CDR3 reads CASSTGLVNEQFF. CDR3 DNA: TGTGCCAGCTCGACAGGGTTGGTTAATGAGCAGTTCTTC.

The rearrangement uses TRBV30 and TRBJ2-3, with D perhaps TRBD1 (5 bases). Germline CDR1 and CDR2: GTSNPN and SVGIG (reference sequence). CDR3 length equals 13 residues. Deletions cut 4 bases from V and 2 bases from J, with 10 bases between. The CDR3 sequence is CAWTDTYTDTQYF. CDR3 DNA sequence: TGTGCCTGGACGGACACCTACACAGATACGCAGTATTTT.

The rearrangement uses TRBV5-6 and TRBJ2-7; 8 bases agree with TRBD2. Germline V CDR1 and CDR2: SGHDT, YYEEEE. After removal of 2 bases from V and 0 bases from J, the junction contained 4 bases not matched to a gene. The CDR3 has 15 residues. The CDR3 loop is CASSFTSGPSYEQYF. The CDR3 nucleotides read TGTGCCAGCAGCTTCACTAGCGGTCCCTCCTACGAGCAGTACTTC.

V usage is TRBV4-1 and J usage is TRBJ2-2; D gene unclear. CDR1 and CDR2 from the germline V gene are MGHRA and YSYEKL. The CDR3 runs to 19 residues. Trimming pared 1 base from V and 3 bases from J, leaving 21 bases between. The CDR3 here is CASSQGFQELSSDTGELFF. CDR3 in DNA: TGCGCCAGCAGCCAAGGTTTTCAGGAGCTGTCATCGGACACCGGGGAGCTGTTTTTT.

V is TRBV30 and J is TRBJ2-1; 8 bases match TRBD2. CDR1 GTSNPN and CDR2 SVGIG come from the germline V gene (reference sequence). The CDR3 sequence is 17 residues long. V lost 3 bases, J lost 7 bases, and 17 bases stayed unmatched. The chain's CDR3 is CAWRERTVSGARNEQFF. Written as DNA, the CDR3 is TGTGCCTGGAGAGAACGTACGGTTAGCGGGGCCCGGAATGAGCAGTTCTTC.

V gene TRBV5-1 combines with J gene TRBJ1-2; D unresolved. V gave up 1 base and J gave up 4 bases, with 8 bases separating them. Germline loops: CDR1 SGHRS, CDR2 YFSETQ. The CDR3 runs to 13 residues. The CDR3 sequence is CASSLTEAYGYTF. The CDR3 nucleotides read TGCGCCAGCAGCTTGACAGAAGCCTATGGCTACACCTTC.

The chain combines TRBV4-1 with TRBJ2-7; D perhaps matches TRBD2 (5 bases). CDR3 length: 15 amino acids. V lost 1 base and J 4 bases, leaving 14 bases between the germline ends. Per the germline V gene, CDR1 is MGHRA and CDR2 is YSYEKL. The CDR3 coding sequence is TGCGCCAGCAGCCAAGCTCGAGATGGGGAGTACGAGCAGTACTTC. Translation: CASSQARDGEYEQYF.

This rearrangement joins TRBV5-6 to TRBJ2-7; no reliable D call. The length of the CDR3 is 12 residues. V lost 6 bases and J 7 bases, leaving 14 bases between the germline ends. The germline V gene encodes CDR1 SGHDT and CDR2 YYEEEE. CDR3 loop: CASNNYNGEQYF. DNA of the CDR3: TGTGCCAGCAACAACTACAACGGGGAGCAGTACTTC.

The genes are TRBV20-1 and TRBJ2-5; 7 nucleotides agree with TRBD2. V gave up 3 bases and J gave up 5 bases; unmatched junction bases: 6. The CDR3 is 13 residues long. The germline V gene has CDR1 DFQATT and CDR2 SNEGSKA (reference sequence). The CDR3 DNA follows: TGCAGTGCTAGGGGGGGGTTCTCGGAGACCCAGTACTTC. Its translation is CSARGGFSETQYF.

This chain links TRBV7-8 with TRBJ2-2, with D possibly TRBD2 on 5 matching bases. Trimming shortened V by 6 bases and J by 2 bases, and 16 bases separated the two germline ends. Germline V CDR1 and CDR2: SGHVS, FQNEAQ. The CDR3 length is 16 residues. The chain's CDR3 is CASSAQSGTNTGELFF. As DNA, the CDR3 is TGTGCCAGCAGTGCTCAAAGCGGAACCAACACCGGGGAGCTGTTTTTT.